These 13 T cell receptor beta chains share one sample of origin, sequenced in a study of T cells in Graves' hyperthyroidism and ophthalmopathy. Regions amplified from RNA transcripts were the TCR beta CDR3 regions. First-round RT-PCR of the TCR CDR3 relied on the HTBI primer set. Via MiXCR, TCRdb re-called the multiplex PCR reads, giving one row per CDR3 protein. This table holds fewer than 500,000 distinct CDR3 sequences, around 13% found once. The sequencing input was blood. Every receptor here comes from a young woman with Graves' ophthalmopathy.

This clonotype has at least ten counts. The V and J genes are TRBV5-1 and TRBJ2-7, with D perhaps assigned TRBD1 or TRBD2 (5 bases each). The CDR3 covers 17 residues. Germline-derived CDR1 and CDR2 are SGHRS and YFSETQ. The V end was cut by 0 bases, the J end by 0 bases, with 16 bases between. CDR3 sequence (DNA): TGCGCCAGCAGCTTGGGGGGGAGTCTCAAATCCTCCTACGAGCAGTACTTC. This encodes CASSLGGSLKSSYEQYF.

To note about this clonotype: A clone one base away is much larger, so this may be a read error. Because the CDR3 is missing its conserved closing phenylalanine or tryptophan, this is likely a read error. In DNA form, the CDR3 reads TGTGCCAACAGTAATCCTGACACAATCTATGGCTACACCATC. Its protein is CANSNPDTIYGYTI. V is TRBV28 and J is TRBJ1-2; no clear D. The germline gives CDR1 MDHEN, CDR2 SYDVKM. CDR3 size: 14 residues.

This clonotype was counted many times. J is TRBJ2-1 and V is TRBV11-1, with 7 bases that match TRBD2. The CDR3 runs 16 residues. CDR1 SGHAT and CDR2 FQDESV come from the germline V gene (reference sequence). The J segment lost 3 bases and the V segment lost 0 bases, leaving 5 bases of the junction unmatched. This CDR3 reads CASSLAGTTLYNEQFF. The CDR3 DNA follows: TGTGCCAGCAGCTTAGCCGGGACTACTCTCTACAATGAGCAGTTCTTC.

A word on this clonotype: Mismatch with germline at one junction end may stem from a read error. The chain has TRBV6-1 and TRBJ2-4, with unresolved D. This CDR3 is built from 12 residues. The V gene's germline CDR1 is MNHNS and CDR2 SASEGT. In DNA form, the CDR3 reads TGTGCCAGCAGGGAAGGGCAAAACATTCAGTACTTC. Translating it yields CASREGQNIQYF.

This clonotype occurred many times. The chain links TRBV2 to TRBJ1-3, with D maybe TRBD1 (6 bases). Per germline, CDR1 SNHLY and CDR2 FYNNEI. V lost 7 bases, J lost 5 bases, and 12 bases lay in between. This CDR3 has 13 residues. CDR3 in DNA: TGTGCCAGCATGCGGGACACCAGAAACACCATATATTTT. It is translated as CASMRDTRNTIYF. The variable domain in full, with the rest retrieved from reference TRBV2 and TRBJ1-3, is EPEVTQTPSHQVTQMGQEVILRCVPISNHLYFYWYRQILGQKVEFLVSFYNNEISEKSEIFDDQFSVERPDGSNFTLKIRSTKLEDSAMYFCASMRDTRNTIYFGEGSWLTVV.

In this sample, this clonotype turned up many times. The chain employs TRBV2 and TRBJ2-1; no clear D gene. Deletions cut 4 bases from V and 6 bases from J, with 7 bases between. This CDR3 is 12 amino acids long. Germline V gene data show CDR1 as SNHLY and CDR2 as FYNNEI. The CDR3 sequence: CASSVGRNEQFF. For the CDR3, the DNA is TGTGCCAGCAGTGTGGGCCGCAATGAGCAGTTCTTC.

This clonotype was found many times. The chain joins TRBV7-9 to TRBJ2-7; TRBD1 matches 8 bases. Germline trimming cut 5 bases from V and 4 bases from J; bases unmatched to any gene: 7. The CDR3 spans 14 residues. Germline lookup yields CDR1 SEHNR and CDR2 FQNEAQ (reference sequence). CDR3 nucleotides: TGTGCCAGCAGCCGCTGGGACAGGAATTACGAGCAGTACTTC. This encodes CASSRWDRNYEQYF.

The chain employs TRBV6-5 and TRBJ2-1, with no clear D. CDR1 is MNHEY and CDR2 is SVGAGI in the germline V gene. The CDR3 contains 15 residues. With 0 bases removed from V and 4 bases from J, the gap between germline ends came to 10 bases. The CDR3, as DNA: TGTGCCAGCAGTTACTCGAACGGCAGTTACAATGAGCAGTTCTTC. This encodes CASSYSNGSYNEQFF.

This clonotype was detected ten times or more. The J gene is TRBJ1-4, the V gene TRBV20-1; 11 nucleotides match TRBD1. The CDR3 consists of 14 residues. Unmatched junction bases numbered 7, after V lost 6 bases and J lost 7 bases. Germline loops: CDR1 DFQATT, CDR2 SNEGSKA (reference sequence). The CDR3 bases are TGCAGTGCGAAGGCCGGGACAGGGGGTGAAAAACTGTTTTTT. As protein: CSAKAGTGGEKLFF.

The rearrangement uses TRBV5-1 and TRBJ2-7; D assignment may be TRBD1 or TRBD2 (5 bases each). The V end lost 0 bases, the J end lost 2 bases, and 12 bases lay between the germline ends. The length of the CDR3 is 15 residues. Looked up from germline, CDR1 is SGHRS and CDR2 is YFSETQ. This CDR3 is CASSLAGTGPYEQYF. CDR3 bases: TGCGCCAGCAGCTTGGCAGGTACGGGACCCTACGAGCAGTACTTC.

This clonotype occurred many times. The J gene is TRBJ2-1, the V gene TRBV6-1; weak D call: TRBD2 (7 bases). The CDR3 has 17 residues. CDR1 and CDR2 from the germline V gene are MNHNS and SASEGT. The ends were cut back, 1 base at V and 0 bases at J, with 13 bases in the middle. DNA for the CDR3: TGTGCCAGCAGTGAAGTGAGGGGGGGACTCTCCTACAATGAGCAGTTCTTC. Translation: CASSEVRGGLSYNEQFF.

The chain uses TRBV6-2 or TRBV6-3 and TRBJ2-7; possible D gene TRBD2, 5 bases. Trimming took 2 bases from V and 6 from J, leaving 11 bases between them. This CDR3 is built from 13 residues. Germline V gene lookup returns CDR1 MNHEY and CDR2 SVGEGT. The CDR3 DNA sequence: TGTGCCAGCAGTTACGTCCGCGGGTTCGAGCAGTACTTC. This encodes CASSYVRGFEQYF.

This clonotype occurred a few times. The chain uses TRBV7-2 and TRBJ1-1; tentative D call: TRBD1 (5 bases). V shed 6 bases and J shed 0 bases, with 11 bases lying between them. The CDR3 is 14 residues long. CDR1 SGHTA and CDR2 FQGNSA come from the germline V gene. The CDR3 DNA reads as TGTGCCAGCAGTTCCCACAGGTTGAACACTGAAGCTTTCTTT. This gives the protein CASSSHRLNTEAFF.